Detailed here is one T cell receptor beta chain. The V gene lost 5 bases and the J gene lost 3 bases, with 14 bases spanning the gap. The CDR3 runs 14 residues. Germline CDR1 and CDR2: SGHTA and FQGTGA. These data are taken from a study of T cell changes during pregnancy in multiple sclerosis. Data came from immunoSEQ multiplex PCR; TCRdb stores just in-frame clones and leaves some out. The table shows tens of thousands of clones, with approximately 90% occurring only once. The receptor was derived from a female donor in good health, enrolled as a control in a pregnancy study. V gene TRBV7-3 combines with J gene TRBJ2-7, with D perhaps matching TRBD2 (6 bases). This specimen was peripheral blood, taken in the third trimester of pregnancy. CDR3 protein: CASSPARGYYEQYF. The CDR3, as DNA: TGTGCCAGCAGCCCCGCTCGGGGGTACTACGAGCAGTACTTC. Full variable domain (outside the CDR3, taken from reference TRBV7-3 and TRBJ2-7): GAGVSQTPSNKVTEKGKYVELRCDPISGHTALYWYRQSLGQGPEFLIYFQGTGAADDSGLPNDRFFAVRPEGSVSTLKIQRTERGDSAVYLCASSPARGYYEQYFGPGTRLTVT.